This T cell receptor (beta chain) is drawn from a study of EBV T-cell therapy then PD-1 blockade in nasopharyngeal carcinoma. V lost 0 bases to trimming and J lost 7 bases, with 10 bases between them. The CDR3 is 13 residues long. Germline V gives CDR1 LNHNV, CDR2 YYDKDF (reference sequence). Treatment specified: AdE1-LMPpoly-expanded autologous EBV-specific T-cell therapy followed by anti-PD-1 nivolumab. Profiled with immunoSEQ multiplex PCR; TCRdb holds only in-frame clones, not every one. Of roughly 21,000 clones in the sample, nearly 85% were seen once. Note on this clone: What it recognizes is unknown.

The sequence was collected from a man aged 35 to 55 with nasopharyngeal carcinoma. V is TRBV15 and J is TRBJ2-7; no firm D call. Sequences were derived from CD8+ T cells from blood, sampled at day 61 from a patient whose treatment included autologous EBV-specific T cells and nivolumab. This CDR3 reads CATSRDLAPEQYF. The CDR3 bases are TGTGCCACCAGCAGAGATCTGGCGCCAGAGCAGTACTTC. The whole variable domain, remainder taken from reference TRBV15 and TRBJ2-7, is DAMVIQNPRYQVTQFGKPVTLSCSQTLNHNVMYWYQQKSSQAPKLLFHYYDKDFNNEADTPDNFQSRRPNTSFCFLDIRSPGLGDTAMYLCATSRDLAPEQYFGPGTRLTVT.